The source of this T cell receptor (beta chain) is a study of vaccination and CD4 T cells after COVID-19. Overall study context: Once vaccinated, a few convalescent patients provided samples at day 14 and again at days 161 to 241 post-vaccination. The peptides that stimulated the cells were overlapping spike peptides from SARS-CoV-2, HCoV-NL63, HCoV-OC43 and HCoV-229E.

An Oncomine TCR Beta short-read assay was used to sequence the DNA from cultured CD4+ T cells. Each CDR3 protein is one row after TCRdb ran MiXCR on the PCR reads. The sample has fewer than 30,000 distinct CDR3 sequences, 25% to 30% seen once. On this clonotype itself: No antigen is known for it.

The CDR3 has 12 amino acids. Germline V gives CDR1 DFQATT, CDR2 SNEGSKA (reference sequence). V lost 5 bases and J lost 1, with 8 bases in between. Stated time point: late sampling 161 to 241 days after vaccination in a few convalescent patients. Specified treatment: roughly ten-day PBMC culture with coronavirus spike peptide pools or control peptides (ViraFEST assay). The receptor's source is a human donor who had recovered from COVID-19. The chain combines TRBV20-1 with TRBJ1-1; D may be TRBD1 (6 bases). Material: CD4+ T cells from blood, cultured in vitro, obtained about 7 months after SARS-CoV-2 vaccination. The DNA for the CDR3 is TGCAGTGCTGTGGGACAGAACACTGAAGCTTTCTTT. It codes for CSAVGQNTEAFF.